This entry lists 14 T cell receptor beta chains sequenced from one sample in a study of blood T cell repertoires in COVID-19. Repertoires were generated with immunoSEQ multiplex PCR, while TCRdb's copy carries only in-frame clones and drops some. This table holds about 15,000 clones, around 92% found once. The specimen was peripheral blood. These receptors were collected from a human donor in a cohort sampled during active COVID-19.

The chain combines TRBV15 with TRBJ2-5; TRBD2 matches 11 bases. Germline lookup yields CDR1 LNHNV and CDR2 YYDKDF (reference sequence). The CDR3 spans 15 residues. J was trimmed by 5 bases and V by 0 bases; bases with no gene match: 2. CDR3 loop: CATSRDSGGAETQYF. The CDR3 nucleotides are TGTGCCACCAGCAGAGATAGCGGGGGGGCCGAGACCCAGTACTTC.

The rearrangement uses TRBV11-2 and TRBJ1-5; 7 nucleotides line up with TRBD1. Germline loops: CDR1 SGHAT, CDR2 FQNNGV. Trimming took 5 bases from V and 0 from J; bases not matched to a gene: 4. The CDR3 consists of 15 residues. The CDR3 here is CASSPTGSSNQPQHF. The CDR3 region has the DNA TGTGCCAGCAGCCCGACAGGGAGTAGCAATCAGCCCCAGCATTTT.

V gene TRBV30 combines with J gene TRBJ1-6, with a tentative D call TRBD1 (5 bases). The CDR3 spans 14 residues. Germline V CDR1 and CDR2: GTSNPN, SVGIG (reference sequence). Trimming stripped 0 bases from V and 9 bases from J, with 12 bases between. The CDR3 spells CAWSVYRPGSPLHF. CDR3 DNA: TGTGCCTGGAGTGTGTACAGGCCGGGTTCACCCCTCCACTTT.

CDR3 sequence reads: CASSQESNFAEAFF. The DNA of the CDR3 is TGTGCCAGCAGCCAAGAATCAAACTTTGCGGAAGCTTTCTTT. J is TRBJ1-1 and V is TRBV3-1 (or the pseudogene TRBV3-2); D unresolved. CDR3 length: 14 amino acids. Trimming left V 0 bases short and J 8 bases short, with 13 bases between. Germline V gene sequence: CDR1 LGHDT, CDR2 YNNKEL (reference sequence).

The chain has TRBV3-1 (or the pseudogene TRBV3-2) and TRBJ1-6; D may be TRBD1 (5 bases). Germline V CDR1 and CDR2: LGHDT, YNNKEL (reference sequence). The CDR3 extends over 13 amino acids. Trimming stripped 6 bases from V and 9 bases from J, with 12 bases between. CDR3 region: CASSGPGVSPLHF. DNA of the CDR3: TGTGCCAGCAGTGGACCGGGGGTTTCACCCCTCCACTTT.

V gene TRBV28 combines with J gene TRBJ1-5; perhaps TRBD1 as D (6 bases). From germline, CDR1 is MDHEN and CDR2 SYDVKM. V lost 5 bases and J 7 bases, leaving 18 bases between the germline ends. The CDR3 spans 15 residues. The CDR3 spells CASSPLHGGAQPQHF. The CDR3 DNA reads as TGTGCCAGCAGTCCCCTACATGGGGGGGCGCAGCCCCAGCATTTT.

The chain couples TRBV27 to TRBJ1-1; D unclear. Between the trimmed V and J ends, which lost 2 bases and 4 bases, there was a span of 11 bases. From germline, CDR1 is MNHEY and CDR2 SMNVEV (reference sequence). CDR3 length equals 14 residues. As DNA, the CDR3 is TGTGCCAGCAGTTTACGGGTGCGGGGCACTGAAGCTTTCTTT. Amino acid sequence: CASSLRVRGTEAFF.

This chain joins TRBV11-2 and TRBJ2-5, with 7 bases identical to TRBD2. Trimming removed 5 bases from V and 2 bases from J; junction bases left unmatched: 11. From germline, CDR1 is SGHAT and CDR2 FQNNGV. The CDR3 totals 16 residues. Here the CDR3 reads CASSPPASGMQETQYF. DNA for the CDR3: TGTGCCAGCAGCCCCCCGGCTAGCGGAATGCAAGAGACCCAGTACTTC.

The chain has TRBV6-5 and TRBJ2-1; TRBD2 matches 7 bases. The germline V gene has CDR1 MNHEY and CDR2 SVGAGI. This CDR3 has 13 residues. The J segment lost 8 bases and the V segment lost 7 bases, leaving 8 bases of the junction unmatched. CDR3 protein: CASMESGDYEQFF. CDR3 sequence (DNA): TGTGCCAGCATGGAAAGCGGGGACTATGAGCAGTTCTTC.

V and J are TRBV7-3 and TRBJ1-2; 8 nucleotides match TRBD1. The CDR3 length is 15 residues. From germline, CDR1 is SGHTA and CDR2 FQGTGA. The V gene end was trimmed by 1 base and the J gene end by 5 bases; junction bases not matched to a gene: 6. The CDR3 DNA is TGTGCCAGCAGCTTAAACGCAGGGGGCAGATATGGCTACACCTTC. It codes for CASSLNAGGRYGYTF. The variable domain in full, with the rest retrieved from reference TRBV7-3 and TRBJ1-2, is GAGVSQTPSNKVTEKGKYVELRCDPISGHTALYWYRQSLGQGPEFLIYFQGTGAADDSGLPNDRFFAVRPEGSVSTLKIQRTERGDSAVYLCASSLNAGGRYGYTFGSGTRLTVV.

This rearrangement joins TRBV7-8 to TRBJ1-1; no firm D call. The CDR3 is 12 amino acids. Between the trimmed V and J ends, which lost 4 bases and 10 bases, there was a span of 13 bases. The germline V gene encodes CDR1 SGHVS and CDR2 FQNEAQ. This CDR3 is CASSSPQVGAFF. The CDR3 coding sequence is TGTGCCAGCAGCTCCCCGCAGGTGGGAGCTTTCTTT.

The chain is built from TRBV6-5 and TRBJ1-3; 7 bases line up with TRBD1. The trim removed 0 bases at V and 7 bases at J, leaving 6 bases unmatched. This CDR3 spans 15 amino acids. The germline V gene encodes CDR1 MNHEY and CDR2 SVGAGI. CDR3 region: CASSYSLQGSNTIYF. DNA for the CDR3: TGTGCCAGCAGTTACTCGTTACAGGGGAGCAACACCATATATTTT.

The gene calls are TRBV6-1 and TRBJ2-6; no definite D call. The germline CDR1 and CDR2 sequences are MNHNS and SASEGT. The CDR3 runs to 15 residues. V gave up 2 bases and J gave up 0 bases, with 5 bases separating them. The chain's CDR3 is CASSEMASGANVLTF. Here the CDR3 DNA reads TGTGCCAGCAGTGAAATGGCCTCTGGGGCCAACGTCCTGACTTTC.

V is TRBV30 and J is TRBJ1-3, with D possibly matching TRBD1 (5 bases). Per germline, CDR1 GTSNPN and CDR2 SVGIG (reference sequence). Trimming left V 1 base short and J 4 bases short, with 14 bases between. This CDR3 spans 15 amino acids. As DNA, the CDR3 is TGTGCCTGGAGTGACTTAGGGGCGGGGGGAAACACCATATATTTT. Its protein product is CAWSDLGAGGNTIYF.